These 24 T cell receptor beta chains were sequenced from one sample in a study of shared clonotypes between healthy human individuals. TCRdb's copy holds only in-frame clones and misses some; the assay was immunoSEQ multiplex PCR. The profile shows around 2.1 million clones, approximately 94% of them singletons. The naive CD8 fraction comprised CD45RO-negative cells positively selected for CCR7 and excluded terminally differentiated effector memory CD45RA+ cells. The sequencing sample was made of naive CD8+ T cells from PBMCs. These receptors came from a man younger than 35 in good health. Some clones in this sample may be carry-over from other donors' samples.

The gene calls are TRBV5-8 and TRBJ1-5, with a tentative D call TRBD1 (5 bases). This CDR3 has 13 amino acids. Looked up from germline, CDR1 is SGHTS and CDR2 is YDEGEE. Trimming shortened V by 2 bases and J by 6 bases, and 9 bases separated the two germline ends. CDR3 amino acids: CASSLGGTQPQHF. Here the CDR3 DNA reads TGTGCCAGCAGCTTAGGAGGGACTCAGCCCCAGCATTTT.

This chain uses TRBV11-2 with TRBJ2-3; no firm D call. The ends were cut back, 5 bases at V and 4 bases at J, with 16 bases in the middle. This CDR3 is 15 amino acids long. The germline gives CDR1 SGHAT, CDR2 FQNNGV. The CDR3 spells CASSPIRSFADTQYF. CDR3 sequence (DNA): TGTGCCAGCAGCCCCATCCGTAGCTTTGCAGATACGCAGTATTTT.

J is TRBJ2-1 and V is TRBV9; TRBD2 matches at 10 bases. Losses at the gene ends were 0 bases for V and 5 bases for J; bases not matched to a gene: 14. Germline CDR1 and CDR2: SGDLS and YYNGEE. The CDR3 loop spans 19 amino acids. Here the CDR3 DNA reads TGTGCCAGCAGCGTAGAGGATCCCCGGTGGCTAGCGGGGGACAATGAGCAGTTCTTC. Its translation is CASSVEDPRWLAGDNEQFF.

The chain carries TRBV7-2 and TRBJ2-3; TRBD2 aligns across 14 bases. The CDR3 loop spans 18 amino acids. After removal of 7 bases from V and 3 bases from J, the junction contained 12 bases not matched to a gene. The germline V gene has CDR1 SGHTA and CDR2 FQGNSA. This CDR3 reads CASTINGLAGGRTDTQYF. As DNA, the CDR3 is TGTGCCAGCACTATAAACGGACTAGCGGGAGGCAGAACAGATACGCAGTATTTT.

The chain recombines TRBV9 with TRBJ2-7; D is ambiguous. V shed 3 bases and J shed 0 bases, with 10 bases lying between them. This CDR3 has 14 amino acids. CDR1 SGDLS and CDR2 YYNGEE come from the germline V gene. DNA of the CDR3: TGTGCCAGCAGCGCGTACCCGGGCTCCTACGAGCAGTACTTC. This translates into CASSAYPGSYEQYF. Based on the CDR3 plus reference TRBV9 and TRBJ2-7, the full variable domain is DSGVTQTPKHLITATGQRVTLRCSPRSGDLSVYWYQQSLDQGLQFLIQYYNGEERAKGNILERFSAQQFPDLHSELNLSSLELGDSALYFCASSAYPGSYEQYFGPGTRLTVT.

A note on this clone: Germline is not matched at one junction end, which may reflect a read error. This same CDR3 is encoded by further DNA sequences in the sample. The chain combines TRBV6-5 with TRBJ1-5, with D tentatively TRBD1 (5 bases). There are 13 residues in the CDR3. Germline loops: CDR1 MNHEY, CDR2 SVGAGI. The CDR3 spells CASSSGFNQPQHF. The DNA of the CDR3 is TGCGCCAGCAGTTCAGGGTTCAATCAGCCCCAGCATTTT.

DNA for the CDR3: TGTGCCAGCAGCTTAGCCCTAATGACAGTCCTTATGCAAGAGACCCAGTACTTC. Protein product: CASSLALMTVLMQETQYF. The chain is built from TRBV11-2 and TRBJ2-5; D possibly corresponds to TRBD1 (5 bases). Germline CDR1 reads SGHAT; CDR2 reads FQNNGV. This CDR3 has 18 residues. The V and J ends lost 1 base and 2 bases respectively, with 20 bases between them.

This clone occurred once. The rearrangement uses TRBV19 and TRBJ2-2; D possibly uses TRBD1 or TRBD2 (5 bases each). This CDR3 spans 17 amino acids. Trimming shortened V by 7 bases and J by 4 bases, and 22 bases separated the two germline ends. Germline V CDR1 and CDR2: LNHDA, SQIVND (reference sequence). In DNA form, the CDR3 reads TGTGCCAGTACGCACTTGTCGGGGCAGGGCCCCACCGGGGAGCTGTTTTTT. It is translated as CASTHLSGQGPTGELFF.

This clone was recorded once. V and J are TRBV9 and TRBJ2-1; 11 bases are a match to TRBD2. Germline CDR1 and CDR2: SGDLS and YYNGEE. The CDR3 runs 16 residues. V lost 0 bases to trimming and J lost 8 bases; unmatched junction nucleotides: 7. The CDR3 DNA follows: TGTGCCAGCAGCGTAGTAGCGGGAGGGCCTCTCGATGAGCAGTTCTTC. Translating it yields CASSVVAGGPLDEQFF.

This clone showed up just a few times. The chain employs TRBV29-1 and TRBJ1-5; 8 bases line up with TRBD1. This CDR3 region has 13 residues. Germline lookup yields CDR1 SQVTM and CDR2 ANQGSEA. J was trimmed by 7 bases and V by 7 bases; bases with no gene match: 9. The CDR3 here is CSAADRAEQPQHF. The DNA for the CDR3 is TGCAGCGCTGCGGACAGGGCTGAGCAGCCCCAGCATTTT.

The chain is built from TRBV9 and TRBJ2-2, with a possible D match to TRBD2 (5 bases). V was trimmed by 4 bases and J by 0 bases, leaving 16 bases between them. This CDR3 has 17 residues. Germline V lookup: CDR1 SGDLS, CDR2 YYNGEE. The DNA for the CDR3 is TGTGCCAGCAGCCTCCCCAGCCTAGCAGCGAACACCGGGGAGCTGTTTTTT. This encodes CASSLPSLAANTGELFF.

The V and J genes are TRBV27 and TRBJ1-1; 8 nucleotides agree with TRBD1. Unmatched junction bases numbered 10, after V lost 5 bases and J lost 8 bases. Germline assignment: CDR1 MNHEY and CDR2 SMNVEV (reference sequence). The length of the CDR3 is 14 residues. The CDR3 protein is CASSPPTGAGEAFF. DNA of the CDR3: TGTGCCAGCAGTCCCCCGACAGGGGCTGGCGAAGCTTTCTTT.

The V gene is TRBV6-5, the J gene TRBJ2-7; perhaps TRBD2 as D (5 bases). The V end was cut by 6 bases, the J end by 6 bases, with 15 bases between. The CDR3 runs 13 residues. CDR1 is MNHEY and CDR2 is SVGAGI in the germline V gene. The CDR3 region has the DNA TGTGCCAGCAGCCCCACTACTAGTTCCGAGCAGTACTTC. Translated, it gives CASSPTTSSEQYF.

The gene calls are TRBV28 and TRBJ2-7; tentative D call: TRBD2 (6 bases). V lost 3 bases, J lost 6 bases, and 15 bases lay in between. The CDR3 is 14 residues long. From germline, CDR1 is MDHEN and CDR2 SYDVKM. The CDR3 region is CASSFPEGLVEQYF. In DNA, the CDR3 is TGTGCCAGCAGTTTCCCCGAGGGACTCGTCGAGCAGTACTTC.

The rearrangement links TRBV27 to TRBJ2-7; 9 nucleotides agree with TRBD2. Trimming at V came to 2 bases and at J to 3 bases, leaving 8 bases not matched to a gene. This CDR3 comprises 16 residues. The germline V gene has CDR1 MNHEY and CDR2 SMNVEV (reference sequence). CDR3 DNA: TGTGCCAGCAGTTTAACAGGCGGGAGGGGGGACTACGAGCAGTACTTC. This sequence encodes CASSLTGGRGDYEQYF.

This clone has a single count. The rearrangement uses TRBV4-1 and TRBJ2-7, with D tentatively TRBD2 (6 bases). Germline loops: CDR1 MGHRA, CDR2 YSYEKL. Trimming pared 0 bases from V and 4 bases from J, leaving 13 bases between. The CDR3 is made up of 15 amino acids. The CDR3 sequence is CASSQETFGGYEQYF. CDR3 coding DNA: TGCGCCAGCAGCCAAGAAACCTTCGGGGGTTACGAGCAGTACTTC.

The chain is built from TRBV4-3 and TRBJ2-3; weak D call: TRBD2 (5 bases). With 2 bases removed from V and 6 bases from J, the gap between germline ends came to 24 bases. Germline loops: CDR1 LGHNA, CDR2 YSLEER. The CDR3 consists of 18 residues. The CDR3 reads CASSQLLDSKRFADTQYF. The CDR3, as DNA: TGCGCCAGCAGCCAACTCTTGGACTCGAAACGTTTTGCTGATACGCAGTATTTT.

The rearrangement joins TRBV29-1 to TRBJ2-1, with 9 bases matching TRBD1. The J segment lost 14 bases and the V segment lost 2 bases, leaving 10 bases of the junction unmatched. The CDR3 is 13 residues long. CDR1 is SQVTM, CDR2 ANQGSEA, per germline. CDR3 DNA: TGCAGCGTTGAACTGAAACCGGGACAGGGAAAGTTCTTC. Translating gives CSVELKPGQGKFF.

This clone has a single count. The chain recombines TRBV15 with TRBJ2-1; 7 nucleotides line up with TRBD2. The CDR3 sequence is 12 residues long. Germline V lookup: CDR1 LNHNV, CDR2 YYDKDF (reference sequence). After removal of 10 bases from V and 0 bases from J, the junction contained 0 bases not matched to a gene. CDR3 coding DNA: TGTGCCAGCGGGAGCTCCTACAATGAGCAGTTCTTC. It translates to CASGSSYNEQFF.

This chain connects TRBV6-5 to TRBJ1-3; D is perhaps TRBD1 (6 bases). The CDR3 extends over 16 amino acids. The V gene's germline CDR1 is MNHEY and CDR2 SVGAGI. Trimming removed 1 base from V and 2 bases from J, with 12 bases in between. The CDR3 region is CASSYWGADAGNTIYF. CDR3 nucleotides: TGTGCCAGCAGTTACTGGGGGGCGGACGCTGGAAACACCATATATTTT.

The chain combines TRBV29-1 with TRBJ1-1, with D uncertain. This CDR3 contains 11 residues. V lost 0 bases to trimming and J lost 11 bases, with 10 bases between them. Germline V gene sequence: CDR1 SQVTM, CDR2 ANQGSEA. This chain's CDR3 is CSVEDLGGAFF. In DNA form, the CDR3 reads TGCAGCGTTGAAGATTTGGGAGGGGCTTTCTTT.

The chain links TRBV27 to TRBJ1-2, with D perhaps TRBD1 (6 bases). The V end lost 4 bases, the J end lost 2 bases, and 11 bases lay between the germline ends. This CDR3 is built from 14 residues. Germline assignment: CDR1 MNHEY and CDR2 SMNVEV (reference sequence). The CDR3 nucleotides read TGTGCCAGCAGTTCGACAGGCAACAACTATGGCTACACCTTC. Translated, it gives CASSSTGNNYGYTF.

The genes are TRBV4-1 and TRBJ1-2; D might be TRBD1 (5 bases). CDR1 MGHRA and CDR2 YSYEKL come from the germline V gene. This CDR3 contains 16 residues. V lost 1 base and J 6 bases, leaving 18 bases between the germline ends. CDR3 nucleotide sequence: TGCGCCAGCAGCCAAGGACTCGGCAGGGAACGGGATGGCTACACCTTC. Protein sequence: CASSQGLGRERDGYTF.

This clone was seen more than once but under ten times. V and J are TRBV9 and TRBJ1-5, with D hard to call. The germline CDR1 and CDR2 sequences are SGDLS and YYNGEE. This CDR3 contains 15 residues. V lost 4 bases and J 3 bases, leaving 14 bases between the germline ends. CDR3 protein: CASSLSGIPNQPQHF. The CDR3 DNA sequence: TGTGCCAGCAGCCTTTCGGGGATCCCCAATCAGCCCCAGCATTTT.